This T cell receptor (beta chain) is drawn from a study of tumour-infiltrating T cells in Burkitt lymphoma. This table comes from immunoSEQ multiplex PCR, and its TCRdb copy is limited to in-frame clones, with some not included. Of around 1,200 clones in the sample, 30% to 40% were seen once. This CDR3 contains 14 residues. Trimming removed 1 base at V and 7 bases at J, with 11 bases between. Germline V CDR1 and CDR2: LGHNA, YSLEER. The sample was tumor tissue. The sequence came from a human donor with Burkitt lymphoma. The chain carries TRBV4-3 and TRBJ2-1; possibly TRBD2 for D (5 bases). This CDR3 is CASSQGEGGNEQFF. As DNA, the CDR3 is TGCGCCAGCAGCCAAGGAGAAGGAGGAAATGAGCAGTTCTTC.